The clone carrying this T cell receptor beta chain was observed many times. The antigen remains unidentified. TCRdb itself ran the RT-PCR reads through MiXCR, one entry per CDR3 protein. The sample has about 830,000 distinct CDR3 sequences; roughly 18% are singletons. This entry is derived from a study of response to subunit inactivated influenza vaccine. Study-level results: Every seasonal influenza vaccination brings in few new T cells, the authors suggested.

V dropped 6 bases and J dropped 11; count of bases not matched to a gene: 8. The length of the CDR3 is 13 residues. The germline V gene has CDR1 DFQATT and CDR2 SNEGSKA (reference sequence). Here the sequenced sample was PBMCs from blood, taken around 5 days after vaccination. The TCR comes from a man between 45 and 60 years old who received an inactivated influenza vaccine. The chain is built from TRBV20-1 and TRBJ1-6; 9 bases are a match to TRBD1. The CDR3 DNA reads TGCAGTGCCTATGGACAGGGGTCGGCACCCCTCCACTTT. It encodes CSAYGQGSAPLHF.